The TCR beta chain described here comes from a study of Tregs in tolerant kidney transplant recipients (dated by TCRdb to between 2019 and 2020). Notes on the research overall: TCRbeta sequencing was used in the study to identify donor-specific regulatory T cells before combined kidney and bone marrow transplantation, and the identified cells were then tracked after transplant. TCRbeta repertoire sequencing was used in 3 healthy controls to compare several methods for expanding Tregs specific for an allogeneic donor. The study at large found these results: Although technical replication error seemed to be minimal, the question of biological reproducibility was not addressed directly. Because only a small number of patients were included, the study had limitations, and the results will need to be validated in larger populations as well as under other immunosuppression protocols. Expanding Tregs with activated donor B cells appeared to identify the most biologically relevant and donor-specific TCRbeta repertoire.

Concerning this clone itself: Its cognate antigen has yet to be identified. Per-base qualities were not stored, and no clone one base away is much larger.

For TCRbeta CDR3 sequencing, genomic DNA from the sorted cells was extracted using the QIAGEN DNeasy Blood and Tissue Kit. High-throughput TCRbeta CDR3 sequencing, including PCR amplification with bias correction and internal controls, was performed commercially through immunoSEQ. Concerning the study's data processing: Unique productive TCRbeta sequences were defined by CDR3 nucleotide sequence where primers matched, and otherwise by CDR3 amino acid sequence together with Vbeta and Jbeta genes. To correct for sorting error, sequences found in more than one sorted population at a frequency ratio of 2:1 or less were discarded, and the remaining shared sequences were assigned to the population with the higher frequency. Donor-reactive sequences were defined as at least 5-fold expanded in CFSE-low cells versus unstimulated cells, with frequency of at least 0.01% in CFSE-low cells. Jensen-Shannon divergence calculated on the top 100 TCRbeta sequences ranked by frequency was used to measure repertoire divergence. For any sample with multiple sequencing runs, sorting error was corrected in each run separately before the runs were pooled. TCRdb took this table from immuneACCESS and kept in-frame rearrangements with V and J called. Such tables lack part of the clones; where checked against another copy, unresolved V genes explain under half of the gap, and the rest is unexplained. V and J calls and clone size come straight from that table; D and trimming were deduced from the DNA. This sample has 110,000 or so clones in its table, and roughly nine tenths of those were observed once. Nearly 0.6% of the sample is held by the ten biggest clonotypes.

CDR1 and CDR2 (MGHRA, YSYEKL) derive from the germline V gene. The CDR3 numbers 15 residues from cysteine through phenylalanine. Of all the DNA, just the CDR3 is kept, 45 bases in frame from base 1. Deletion took 3 bases off V and 6 bases off J, with a span of 15 bases between the germline ends. Unstimulated Tregs (CD4+CD25+CD127-), CD4+ non-Tregs (CD4+CD25-), CD4 and CD8 cells were FACS-sorted from thawed PBMCs. Blood from healthy controls was obtained either as purchased buffy coats or from healthy volunteers. Healthy control blood was separated into PBMCs by Ficoll density gradient and cryopreserved, and patient PBMCs were collected both before and after transplant.

The TCR was taken from a human donor in good health. The chain joins TRBV4-1 to TRBJ1-3; TRBD1 is a weak D gene call, 5 bases matching. Sequencing was done on a sample of CD4+ T cells from blood. The DNA sequence is as follows: TGCGCCAGCAGCCAGACCGGGGGGACGGCAAACACCATATATTTT. Translated, this gives CASSQTGGTANTIYF.